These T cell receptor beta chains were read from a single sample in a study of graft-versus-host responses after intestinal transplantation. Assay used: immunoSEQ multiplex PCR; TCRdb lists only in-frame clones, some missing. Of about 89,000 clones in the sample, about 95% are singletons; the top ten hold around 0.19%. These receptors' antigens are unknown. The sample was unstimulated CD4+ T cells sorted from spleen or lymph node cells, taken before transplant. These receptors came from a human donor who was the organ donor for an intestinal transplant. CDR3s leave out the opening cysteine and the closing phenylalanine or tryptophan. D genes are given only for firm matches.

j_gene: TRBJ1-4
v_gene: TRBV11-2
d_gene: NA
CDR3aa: ASSLEGVSNEKLF

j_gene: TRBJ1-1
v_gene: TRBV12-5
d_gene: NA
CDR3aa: ASGLVNSWGTQWAF

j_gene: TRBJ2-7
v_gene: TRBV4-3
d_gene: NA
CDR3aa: ASSQGITGSYEQY

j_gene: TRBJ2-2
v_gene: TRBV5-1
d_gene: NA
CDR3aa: ASRMGAGNTGELF

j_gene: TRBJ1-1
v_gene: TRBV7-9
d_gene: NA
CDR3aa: ASSPGSGNTEAF

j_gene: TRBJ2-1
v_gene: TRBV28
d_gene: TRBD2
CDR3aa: ASSIAGNSYNEQF

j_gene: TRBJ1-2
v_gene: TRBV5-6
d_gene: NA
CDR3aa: ASSLSQGGYGYT

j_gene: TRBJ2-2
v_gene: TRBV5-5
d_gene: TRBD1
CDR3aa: ASSRLTRDSTNTGELF

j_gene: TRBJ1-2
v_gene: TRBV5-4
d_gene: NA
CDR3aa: ASSSGKTDGYT

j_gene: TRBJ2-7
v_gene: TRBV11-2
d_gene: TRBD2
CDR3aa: ASSSPWEGSSYEQY

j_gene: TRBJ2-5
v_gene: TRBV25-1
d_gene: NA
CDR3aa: ASSDFRVETQY

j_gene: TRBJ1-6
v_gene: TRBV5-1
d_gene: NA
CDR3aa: ASSGTSDSPLH

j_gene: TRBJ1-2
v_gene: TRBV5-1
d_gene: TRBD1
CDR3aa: ASSLAGQGARDGYT

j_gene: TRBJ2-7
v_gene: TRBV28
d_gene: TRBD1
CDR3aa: ASRGSGQGSYEQY

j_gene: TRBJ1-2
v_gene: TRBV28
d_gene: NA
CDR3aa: ASSLRRGGYT

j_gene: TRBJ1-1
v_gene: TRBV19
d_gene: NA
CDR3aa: ASSIDRLRHQAF

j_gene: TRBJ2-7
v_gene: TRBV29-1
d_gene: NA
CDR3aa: SVEGESYEQY

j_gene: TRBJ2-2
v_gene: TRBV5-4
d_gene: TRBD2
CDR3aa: ASSPTSGGLNTGELF

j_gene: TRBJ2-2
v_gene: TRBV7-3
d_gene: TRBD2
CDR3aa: ASSRAGDTGELF

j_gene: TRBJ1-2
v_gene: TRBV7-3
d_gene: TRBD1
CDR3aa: ASSLDRVYGYT

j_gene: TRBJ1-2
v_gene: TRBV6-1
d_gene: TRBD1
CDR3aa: ASSATGAHYGYT

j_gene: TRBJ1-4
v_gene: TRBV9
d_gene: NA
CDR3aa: ASSVTPNEKLF

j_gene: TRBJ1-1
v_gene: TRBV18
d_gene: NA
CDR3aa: ASSQTTGLITEAF

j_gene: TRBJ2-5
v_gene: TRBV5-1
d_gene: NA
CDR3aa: ASSLAPNGLDQETQY

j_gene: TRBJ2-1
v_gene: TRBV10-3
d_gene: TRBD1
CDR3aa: AISESGQGLLNEQF

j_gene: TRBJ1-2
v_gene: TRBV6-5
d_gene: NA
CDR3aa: ASSYSGGGGYT

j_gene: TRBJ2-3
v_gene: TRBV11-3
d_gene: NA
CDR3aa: ASSLGRGQTTDTQY

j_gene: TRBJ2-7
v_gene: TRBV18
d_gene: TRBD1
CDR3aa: ASSPVRTGGNEQY

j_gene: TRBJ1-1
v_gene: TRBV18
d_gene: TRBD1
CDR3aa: ASSPYAGQGMNTEAF

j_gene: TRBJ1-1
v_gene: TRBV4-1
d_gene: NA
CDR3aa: ASSQRVQQAGHTEAF

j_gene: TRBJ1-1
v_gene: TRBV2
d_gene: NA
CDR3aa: ASSSRGSEAF

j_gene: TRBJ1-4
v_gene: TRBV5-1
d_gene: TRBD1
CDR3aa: ASSLTDRGQNLGEKLF

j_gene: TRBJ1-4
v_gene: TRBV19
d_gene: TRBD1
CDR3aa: ASTGGFDEKLF

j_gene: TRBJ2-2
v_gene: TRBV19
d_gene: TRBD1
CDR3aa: ASMRQGNTGELF

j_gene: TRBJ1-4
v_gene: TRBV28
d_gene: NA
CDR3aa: ASTGSGRKLF

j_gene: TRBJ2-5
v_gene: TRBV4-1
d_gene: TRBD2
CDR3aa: ASSQRLAGGQETQY

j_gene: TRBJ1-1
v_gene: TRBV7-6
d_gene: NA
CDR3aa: ASSSGTQNTEAF

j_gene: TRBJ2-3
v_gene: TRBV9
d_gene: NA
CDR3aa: ASSVITDTQY

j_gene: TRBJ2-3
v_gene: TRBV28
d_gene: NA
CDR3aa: ASSALGYGTDTQY

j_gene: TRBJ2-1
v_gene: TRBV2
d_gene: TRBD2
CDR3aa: ASKSGGAYNEQF

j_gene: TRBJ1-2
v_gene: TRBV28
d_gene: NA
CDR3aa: ASSFGGYGYT

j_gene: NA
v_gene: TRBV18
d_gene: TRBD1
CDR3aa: ASSPPSRGSYEQY

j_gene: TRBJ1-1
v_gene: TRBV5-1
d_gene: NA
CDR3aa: ASSLVWGNTEAF

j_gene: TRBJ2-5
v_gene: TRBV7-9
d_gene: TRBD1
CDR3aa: ASSLSLSGTGGGKETQY